This T cell receptor (beta chain) was identified during a study of shared clonotypes between healthy human individuals. Study-wide points: Clonotype sharing among donors was thought likely to change with sequencing depth.

Notes on this clone: Its antigen is still unknown.

Sequencing used immunoSEQ multiplex PCR; TCRdb keeps in-frame clones, though not all of them. Here the sample spans around 2.3 million clones, about 94% being singletons. This CDR3 is built from 13 residues. CDR1 and CDR2 from the germline V gene are LGHNA and YSLEER. Trimming cost V 2 bases and J 4 bases; bases outside gene matches: 1. The sample taken for sequencing was naive CD4+ T cells sorted from blood. Subset specified: CD45RA+ positively selected. The gene calls are TRBV4-3 and TRBJ2-7; 8 nucleotides align to TRBD1. The source is a young man in good health. Here the CDR3 reads CASSQRQGYEQYF. CDR3 sequence (DNA): TGCGCCAGCAGCCAAAGACAGGGGTACGAGCAGTACTTC.